What follows are 30 T cell receptor beta chains derived from one specimen sequenced in a study of CD4 T cell repertoires in COVID-19. TCRdb keeps only in-frame clones here, not all; method: immunoSEQ multiplex PCR. The sample consists of some 80,000 clones, about four fifths of them appearing once. The specimen was CD4+ T cells from peripheral blood, collected after recovery from COVID-19. The receptors come from a human donor who had COVID-19.

The gene calls are TRBV7-9 and TRBJ1-6, with D unresolved. CDR1 is SEHNR and CDR2 is FQNEAQ in the germline V gene (reference sequence). Trimming pared 2 bases from V and 4 bases from J, leaving 6 bases between. The CDR3 length is 14 residues. The CDR3 sequence: CASSLQGYNSPLHF. CDR3 in DNA: TGTGCCAGCAGCTTACAAGGATATAATTCACCCCTCCACTTT.

The V call is TRBV23-1, the J call TRBJ1-1; 7 bases agree with TRBD1. TRBV23-1 is flagged as an ORF with uncertain function. V lost 4 bases to trimming and J lost 2 bases; unmatched junction nucleotides: 25. The CDR3 runs 21 residues. This CDR3 reads CASSPADPTGKVGVLNTEAFF. The CDR3 DNA reads TGCGCCAGCAGTCCCGCTGATCCGACAGGGAAGGTAGGAGTCCTTAACACTGAAGCTTTCTTT.

The chain couples TRBV29-1 to TRBJ2-3, with TRBD1 as a possible D gene (6 bases). Germline V CDR1 and CDR2: SQVTM, ANQGSEA. V lost 4 bases, J lost 4 bases, and 18 bases lay in between. The length of the CDR3 is 15 residues. CDR3 protein: CSVGVRKGVADTQYF. The CDR3 coding sequence is TGCAGCGTTGGGGTGAGGAAGGGGGTCGCAGATACGCAGTATTTT.

The V gene is TRBV28, the J gene TRBJ1-4; D gene ambiguous. CDR1 is MDHEN and CDR2 is SYDVKM in the germline V gene. V lost 10 bases to trimming and J lost 8 bases, with 11 bases between them. This CDR3 is 11 amino acids long. The CDR3 sequence: CATLQLEKLFF. Here the CDR3 DNA reads TGTGCCACCCTCCAGTTGGAAAAACTGTTTTTT. The full variable domain, completed using reference TRBV28 and TRBJ1-4, is DVKVTQSSRYLVKRTGEKVFLECVQDMDHENMFWYRQDPGLGLRLIYFSYDVKMKEKGDIPEGYSVSREKKERFSLILESASTNQTSMYLCATLQLEKLFFGSGTQLSVL.

This clone was counted a single time. J is TRBJ2-2 and V is TRBV23-1, with 15 bases identical to TRBD2. TRBV23-1 has ORF status, its function being uncertain. After removal of 1 base from V and 4 bases from J, the junction contained 7 bases not matched to a gene. The CDR3 length is 19 residues. Here the CDR3 reads CASSQWGLAGGGSTGELFF. The CDR3 DNA reads TGCGCCAGCAGTCAATGGGGACTAGCGGGAGGCGGTAGCACCGGGGAGCTGTTTTTT.

This chain connects TRBV19 to TRBJ1-2; 7 bases agree with TRBD1. V lost 4 bases, J lost 4 bases, and 9 bases stayed unmatched. The CDR3 contains 15 residues. The germline V gene encodes CDR1 LNHDA and CDR2 SQIVND (reference sequence). The CDR3 spells CASSTTGDVSYGYTF. The DNA for the CDR3 is TGTGCCAGTAGTACAACAGGGGACGTCAGCTATGGCTACACCTTC.

This clone is a singleton in its sample. This chain connects TRBV5-1 to TRBJ2-7, with D perhaps TRBD2 (5 bases). The CDR3 is made up of 13 amino acids. Germline V gives CDR1 SGHRS, CDR2 YFSETQ. The V end lost 3 bases, the J end lost 0 bases, and 7 bases lay between the germline ends. CDR3: CASSSSGSYEQYF. CDR3 DNA sequence: TGCGCCAGCAGCTCCAGCGGCTCCTACGAGCAGTACTTC. The full variable domain, with the rest looked up from reference TRBV5-1 and TRBJ2-7, is KAGVTQTPRYLIKTRGQQVTLSCSPISGHRSVSWYQQTPGQGLQFLFEYFSETQRNKGNFPGRFSGRQFSNSRSEMNVSTLELGDSALYLCASSSSGSYEQYFGPGTRLTVT.

This clone was recorded once. This chain joins TRBV5-1 and TRBJ2-3; 8 bases are a match to TRBD1. The CDR3 is 14 residues long. Germline V gene sequence: CDR1 SGHRS, CDR2 YFSETQ. The V gene end was trimmed by 4 bases and the J gene end by 1 base; junction bases not matched to a gene: 2. This CDR3 is CASSVGQGTDTQYF. CDR3 nucleotides: TGCGCCAGCAGCGTGGGACAGGGCACAGATACGCAGTATTTT.

The chain employs TRBV6-6 and TRBJ1-4; 8 bases line up with TRBD1. The CDR3 is 15 amino acids. Trimming at V came to 0 bases and at J to 5 bases, leaving 2 bases not matched to a gene. CDR1 is MNHNY, CDR2 SVGAGI, per germline (reference sequence). This chain's CDR3 is CASSYSTGGNEKLFF. DNA of the CDR3: TGTGCCAGCAGTTACTCCACAGGGGGGAATGAAAAACTGTTTTTT.

The chain recombines TRBV18 with TRBJ1-2, with 10 bases lining up with TRBD1. Germline loops: CDR1 KGHSH, CDR2 LQKENI. The CDR3 is 14 amino acids. Unmatched junction bases numbered 4, after V lost 6 bases and J lost 3 bases. CDR3: CASSSGTGDYGYTF. For the CDR3, the DNA is TGTGCCAGCTCGTCCGGGACAGGGGACTATGGCTACACCTTC.

The chain couples TRBV6-1 to TRBJ1-1; no clear D. The CDR3 length is 14 residues. Germline lookup yields CDR1 MNHNS and CDR2 SASEGT. V was pared by 2 bases and J by 4 bases, with 11 bases between. The CDR3: CASSEFGQLTEAFF. The DNA for the CDR3 is TGTGCCAGCAGTGAATTCGGGCAGCTCACTGAAGCTTTCTTT.

The rearrangement joins TRBV28 to TRBJ2-7; D may be TRBD2 (5 bases). Trimming removed 7 bases at V and 0 bases at J, with 10 bases between. This CDR3 has 13 residues. Germline CDR1 MDHEN, CDR2 SYDVKM. This chain's CDR3 is CASMRASSYEQYF. In DNA, the CDR3 is TGTGCCAGCATGAGGGCAAGCTCCTACGAGCAGTACTTC.

V and J are TRBV6-5 and TRBJ1-5; TRBD1 agrees at 7 bases. Germline V CDR1 and CDR2: MNHEY, SVGAGI. V was clipped by 8 bases and J by 7 bases; unmatched bases: 14. The CDR3 sequence is 15 residues long. The DNA for the CDR3 is TGTGCCAGCCTGAGAGACAGGGAGGTAGGACAGCCCCAGCATTTT. Its protein product is CASLRDREVGQPQHF.

This clone showed up just once. This rearrangement joins TRBV6-6 to TRBJ1-5, with 9 bases identical to TRBD1. The V segment lost 4 bases and the J segment 5 bases; nucleotides outside the gene matches: 6. Per the germline V gene, CDR1 is MNHNY and CDR2 is SVGAGI (reference sequence). CDR3 length: 15 amino acids. The CDR3 DNA is TGTGCCAGCAGTTTTACAGGGGGCAGGGATCAGCCCCAGCATTTT. The encoded protein is CASSFTGGRDQPQHF.

The DNA for the CDR3 is TGTGCCTGGAGTCCGGGGCTTCGGAGCGACACTGAAGCTTTCTTT. This codes for CAWSPGLRSDTEAFF. The chain recombines TRBV30 with TRBJ1-1, with D possibly TRBD1 on 5 matching bases. The CDR3 extends over 15 amino acids. The V end lost 2 bases, the J end lost 3 bases, and 16 bases lay between the germline ends. Germline assignment: CDR1 GTSNPN and CDR2 SVGIG (reference sequence).

This rearrangement joins TRBV3-1 (or the pseudogene TRBV3-2) to TRBJ2-7; D ambiguous. Trimming took 5 bases from V and 0 from J, leaving 11 bases between them. The CDR3 is 14 residues long. Germline assignment: CDR1 LGHDT and CDR2 YNNKEL (reference sequence). CDR3 sequence (DNA): TGTGCCAGCAGCTCGAGATTGTCCTCCTACGAGCAGTACTTC. Its translation: CASSSRLSSYEQYF.

This clone has only a few counts. The J gene is TRBJ1-1, the V gene TRBV7-2; the D gene is possibly TRBD1 (6 bases). V lost 1 base and J lost 7, with 16 bases in between. The CDR3 is 15 residues long. Looked up from germline, CDR1 is SGHTA and CDR2 is FQGNSA. The DNA of the CDR3 is TGTGCCAGCAGCTTAGTGTTTTCAGGGGCGAATGAAGCTTTCTTT. Amino acids: CASSLVFSGANEAFF.

The chain couples TRBV28 to TRBJ2-1; TRBD2 agrees at 10 bases. Looked up from germline, CDR1 is MDHEN and CDR2 is SYDVKM. The V and J ends lost 8 bases and 12 bases, in that order; junction bases with no gene match: 4. The CDR3 has 11 amino acids. Here the CDR3 reads CASGTSVAQFF. CDR3 in DNA: TGTGCCAGCGGGACTAGCGTGGCGCAGTTCTTC.

This clone occurred a few times. V and J are TRBV4-2 and TRBJ2-7, with D possibly TRBD2 on 5 matching bases. Trimming shortened V by 4 bases and J by 1 base, and 8 bases separated the two germline ends. The CDR3 runs 13 residues. The germline gives CDR1 LGHNA, CDR2 YNFKEQ. The CDR3 DNA reads TGTGCCAGCAGCCGAGAGCGGTCCTACGAGCAGTACTTC. Translation: CASSRERSYEQYF.

The chain employs TRBV5-1 and TRBJ2-3; 14 nucleotides align to TRBD2. The ends lost 4 bases at V and 11 bases at J; junction bases unmatched: 12. The CDR3 length is 16 residues. The germline gives CDR1 SGHRS, CDR2 YFSETQ. The CDR3 loop is CASSPDGTSGSGGQYF. CDR3 bases: TGCGCCAGCAGCCCCGACGGGACTAGCGGGAGTGGGGGGCAGTATTTT.

The chain employs TRBV6-5 and TRBJ2-3, with 10 bases lining up with TRBD1. V lost 6 bases, J lost 1 base, and 1 base stayed unmatched. The length of the CDR3 is 14 residues. The V gene's germline CDR1 is MNHEY and CDR2 SVGAGI. CDR3 protein: CASRGQGGTDTQYF. CDR3 bases: TGTGCCAGCAGAGGACAGGGGGGCACAGATACGCAGTATTTT.

Comments on this clone: The same CDR3 also results from other DNA sequences found in this sample. The rearrangement uses TRBV19 and TRBJ1-1; maybe TRBD1 (6 bases). The CDR3 totals 14 residues. Trimming stripped 3 bases from V and 1 base from J, with 9 bases between. Germline-derived CDR1 and CDR2 are LNHDA and SQIVND (reference sequence). The DNA for the CDR3 is TGTGCCAGTAGTATTAGGGGACAGAACACTGAAGCTTTCTTT. Translating gives CASSIRGQNTEAFF.

The sample holds one count of this clone. The genes are TRBV19 and TRBJ1-5; 8 nucleotides match TRBD1. Germline V lookup: CDR1 LNHDA, CDR2 SQIVND (reference sequence). The CDR3 consists of 15 residues. V lost 9 bases and J lost 2; bases outside the gene matches: 9. The CDR3 DNA sequence: TGTGCCAGCCAGACAGGGGAGGGAGGCAATCAGCCCCAGCATTTT. Its translation is CASQTGEGGNQPQHF. The whole variable domain, filled in from reference TRBV19 and TRBJ1-5, reads DGGITQSPKYLFRKEGQNVTLSCEQNLNHDAMYWYRQDPGQGLRLIYYSQIVNDFQKGDIAEGYSVSREKKESFPLTVTSAQKNPTAFYLCASQTGEGGNQPQHFGDGTRLSIL.

The chain joins TRBV27 to TRBJ2-3; the D is unclear. The CDR3 extends over 15 amino acids. Trimming cost V 2 bases and J 1 base, with 10 bases left between them. The V gene's germline CDR1 is MNHEY and CDR2 SMNVEV (reference sequence). The CDR3 spells CASSLNDGRTDTQYF. The CDR3 coding sequence is TGTGCCAGCAGTTTAAATGACGGACGCACAGATACGCAGTATTTT.

V and J are TRBV19 and TRBJ1-6, with 9 positions matching TRBD1. The CDR3 extends over 14 amino acids. The ends lost 5 bases at V and 7 bases at J; junction bases unmatched: 3. Germline V lookup: CDR1 LNHDA, CDR2 SQIVND (reference sequence). CDR3 in amino acids: CASSADRGNSPLHF. The CDR3, as DNA: TGTGCCAGTAGTGCGGACAGGGGAAATTCACCCCTCCACTTT.

The chain is built from TRBV11-2 and TRBJ2-1, with TRBD2 matching 10 bases. The CDR3 has 17 amino acids. In germline, CDR1 is SGHAT, CDR2 FQNNGV. V was clipped by 1 base and J by 9 bases; unmatched bases: 12. The CDR3 is CASSLGASGRDLGEQFF. CDR3 DNA sequence: TGTGCCAGCAGCTTAGGGGCTAGCGGGAGAGATTTAGGTGAGCAGTTCTTC.

The chain employs TRBV9 and TRBJ2-7, with unresolved D. The V end was cut by 1 base, the J end by 6 bases, with 8 bases between. CDR3 length equals 12 residues. Germline V lookup: CDR1 SGDLS, CDR2 YYNGEE. As DNA, the CDR3 is TGTGCCAGCAGCGTACAAGGCAGCGAGCAGTACTTC. Translated: CASSVQGSEQYF.

The V gene is TRBV2, the J gene TRBJ2-3; a possible D gene is TRBD1 (6 bases). CDR3 length equals 15 residues. V was shortened by 3 bases and J by 0 bases, with 10 bases between the two germline ends. The V gene's germline CDR1 is SNHLY and CDR2 FYNNEI. CDR3 coding DNA: TGTGCCAGCAGTGATGGACAGACTAGCACAGATACGCAGTATTTT. Translating gives CASSDGQTSTDTQYF.

This clone was seen only a few times. The chain employs TRBV7-9 and TRBJ1-3; the D gene is possibly TRBD1 (6 bases). Trimming stripped 6 bases from V and 2 bases from J, with 8 bases between. This CDR3 comprises 13 residues. Germline V gene lookup returns CDR1 SEHNR and CDR2 FQNEAQ (reference sequence). The CDR3 protein is CASREGAGNTIYF. The CDR3 nucleotides are TGTGCCAGCAGAGAGGGGGCTGGAAACACCATATATTTT.

This chain links TRBV7-9 with TRBJ1-4; TRBD1 is a possible D gene (5 bases). Germline V lookup: CDR1 SEHNR, CDR2 FQNEAQ (reference sequence). The CDR3 is 12 residues long. Trimming cost V 6 bases and J 8 bases, with 10 bases left between them. In DNA, the CDR3 is TGTGCCAGCAGTAATAACAGGGAAAAACTGTTTTTT. Encoded protein: CASSNNREKLFF.